This record looks at one TCR beta chain sequence and its context. Which antigen it targets is not known. The germline V gene sets CDR1 to MNHEY and CDR2 to SVGAGI. From the cysteine through the phenylalanine, the CDR3 covers 13 amino acids. The DNA sequence is not available. Libraries were built with 5' RACE. Each TCR library was prepared from around 3,200 ng of total RNA. For each sample, cDNA synthesis was carried out in eight separate reactions using SMARTScribe reverse transcriptase. During cDNA synthesis, unique molecular identifiers containing a 6-nucleotide sample barcode were introduced by template switching. TCRalpha and TCRbeta cDNA was amplified in two nested PCRs of 16 and 9 cycles, and bead purification was carried out after each PCR. Before amplification, the cDNA was both treated with uracil DNA-glycosylase and purified with the QIAquick PCR purification kit. The second PCR added Illumina TruSeq-compatible adapters along with sample-specific barcodes. Library quality and concentration were assessed using TapeStation and Qubit, and 4.5 to 6.5 ng of each library was pooled. Sequencing of the pooled libraries was done on an Illumina HiSeq2500 single-index Rapid Run using custom sequencing primers and 2 x 100 bp reads. The source study handled its data this way. MiGEC version 1.2.6 was used for UMI-based consensus assembly to correct PCR and sequencing errors. MiXCR version 2.1.1 handled V(D)J alignment, clonotype assembly and CDR3 extraction. Gene usage, clonotype sharing and MAIT/NKT TCR abundance were normalised by analysing the top 1000, 10 000 and 20 000 clonotypes per sample. Diversity was computed as the inverse Simpson index with the vegan R package after downsampling to 27 000 UMIs. Paired Mann-Whitney U tests were applied to discordant twin pairs, with Benjamini-Hochberg correction for multiple testing. The reads went through TCRdb reprocessing, and each CDR3 protein sequence gets one entry with no DNA. TCRdb's processing, not the authors' own work, is the source of the V and J calls. The table held for this sample gives 350,000 to 500,000 distinct CDR3 sequences. The ten largest make up roughly 2.3% of the sample.

This entry is derived from a study of monozygotic twins with inflammatory bowel disease (dated by TCRdb to 2018 to 2020). In the study overall: The full study comprised approximately 28 monozygotic twin pairs: nine German pairs (four IBD-concordant, five IBD-discordant) and 19 IBD-discordant Danish pairs. Each individual had, on average, about 151 000 unique TCRalpha sequences and 181 000 unique TCRbeta sequences available for analysis. The search for disease-associated traits relied mainly on comparing, within discordant pairs, IBD patients with their genetically identical healthy co-twins. The research as a whole found: Fewer clonotypes were shared with other individuals by IBD patients than by healthy twins, most markedly in patients showing signs of disease activity. No single strong signal or clonotype linked to IBD turned up in the results, so the idea that one exists was not supported. A decrease in TCRbeta repertoire diversity, as measured by inverse Simpson index, was observed in IBD patients compared with their healthy co-twins. Because patients were on differing immunosuppressive treatments, the repertoires may have picked up extra background noise and inter-individual variability. The analysis was unable to tell apart different T cell subtypes. No difference in repertoire similarity was observed between concordant and discordant twins, possibly owing to limited statistical power.

From each donor, a 2.5 ml peripheral blood sample was drawn into PAXgene tubes and stored at -80 degrees C. Total RNA was isolated from whole blood with the PAXgene blood miRNA kit on an automated QIAcube, without T cell sorting. Peripheral blood from monozygotic twin pairs concordant or discordant for inflammatory bowel disease was subjected to deep TCRalpha and TCRbeta repertoire profiling with unique molecular barcoding. Smoking habits were recorded for all twin pairs, and individuals were classified as current, former or never smokers. The receptor was isolated from a human donor with ulcerative colitis or Crohn's disease, or a healthy co-twin of an affected twin (not recorded which). The sample was blood. The rearranged segments are TRBV6-5 and TRBJ2-3; TCRdb's D call, TRBD1, is unchecked because there is no DNA. The CDR3 corresponds to CASRRGRGDTQYF.